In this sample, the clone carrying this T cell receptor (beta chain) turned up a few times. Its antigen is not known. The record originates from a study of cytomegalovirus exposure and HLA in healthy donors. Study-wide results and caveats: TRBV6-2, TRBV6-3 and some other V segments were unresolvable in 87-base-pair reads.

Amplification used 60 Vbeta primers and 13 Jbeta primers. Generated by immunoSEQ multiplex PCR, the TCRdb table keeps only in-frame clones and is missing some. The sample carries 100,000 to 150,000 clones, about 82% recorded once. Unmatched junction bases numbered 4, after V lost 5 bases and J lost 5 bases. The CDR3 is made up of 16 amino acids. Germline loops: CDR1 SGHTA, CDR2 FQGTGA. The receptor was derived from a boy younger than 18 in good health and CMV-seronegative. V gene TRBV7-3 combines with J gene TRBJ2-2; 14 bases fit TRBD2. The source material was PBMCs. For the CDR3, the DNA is TGTGCCAGCAGCGAAGGACTAGCGGGAGGAACCGGGGAGCTGTTTTTT. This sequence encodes CASSEGLAGGTGELFF. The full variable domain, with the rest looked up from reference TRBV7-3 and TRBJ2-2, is GAGVSQTPSNKVTEKGKYVELRCDPISGHTALYWYRQSLGQGPEFLIYFQGTGAADDSGLPNDRFFAVRPEGSVSTLKIQRTERGDSAVYLCASSEGLAGGTGELFFGEGSRLTVL.